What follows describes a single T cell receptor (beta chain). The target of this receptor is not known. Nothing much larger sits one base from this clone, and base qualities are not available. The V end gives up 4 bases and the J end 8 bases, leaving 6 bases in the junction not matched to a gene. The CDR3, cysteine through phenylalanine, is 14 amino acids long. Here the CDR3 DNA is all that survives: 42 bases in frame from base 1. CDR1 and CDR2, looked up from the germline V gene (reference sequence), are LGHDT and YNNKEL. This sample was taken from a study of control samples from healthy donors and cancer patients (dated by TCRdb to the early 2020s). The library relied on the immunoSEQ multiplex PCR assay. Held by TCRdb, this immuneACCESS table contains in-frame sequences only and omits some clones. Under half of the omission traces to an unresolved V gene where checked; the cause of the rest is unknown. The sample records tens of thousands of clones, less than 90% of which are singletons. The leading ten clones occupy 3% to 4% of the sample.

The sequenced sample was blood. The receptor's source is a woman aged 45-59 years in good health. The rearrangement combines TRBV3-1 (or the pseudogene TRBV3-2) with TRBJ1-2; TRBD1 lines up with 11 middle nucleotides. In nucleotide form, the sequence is TGTGCCAGCAGCCCGGGACAGGGGGTAGAGGGCTACACCTTC. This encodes CASSPGQGVEGYTF.